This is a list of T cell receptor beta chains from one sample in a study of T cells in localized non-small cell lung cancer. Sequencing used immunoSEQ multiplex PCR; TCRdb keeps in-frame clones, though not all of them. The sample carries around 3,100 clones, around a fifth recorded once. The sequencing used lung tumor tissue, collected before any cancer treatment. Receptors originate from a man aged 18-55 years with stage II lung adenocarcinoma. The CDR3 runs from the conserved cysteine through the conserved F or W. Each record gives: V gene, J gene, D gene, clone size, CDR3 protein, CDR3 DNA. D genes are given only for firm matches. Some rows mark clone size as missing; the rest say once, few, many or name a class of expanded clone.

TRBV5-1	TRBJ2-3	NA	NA	CASRRGGEGTDTQYF	TGCGCCAGCAGGAGAGGGGGAGAGGGCACAGATACGCAGTATTTT
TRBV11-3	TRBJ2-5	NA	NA	CASSLLLGTQETQYF	TGTGCCAGCAGCTTACTACTAGGGACCCAAGAGACCCAGTACTTC
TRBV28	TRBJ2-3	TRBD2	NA	CASSDPGLGTDTQYF	TGTGCCAGCAGTGACCCGGGACTAGGCACAGATACGCAGTATTTT
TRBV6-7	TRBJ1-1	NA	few	CATRGVAEAFF	TGTGCCACCCGGGGAGTGGCTGAAGCTTTCTTT
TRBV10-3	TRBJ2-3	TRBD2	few	CAISEFPTSGGPADTQYF	TGTGCCATCAGTGAGTTCCCAACTAGCGGGGGGCCTGCAGATACGCAGTATTTT
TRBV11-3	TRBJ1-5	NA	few	CASSRTVGGNQPQHF	TGTGCCAGCAGCCGAACCGTCGGGGGTAATCAGCCCCAGCATTTT
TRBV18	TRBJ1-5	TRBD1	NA	CASSHGQGAQYQPQHF	TGTGCCAGCTCACACGGACAGGGGGCTCAGTATCAGCCCCAGCATTTT
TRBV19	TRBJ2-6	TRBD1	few	CASSGQGTGANVLTF	TGTGCCAGTTCCGGACAGGGGACTGGGGCCAACGTCCTGACTTTC
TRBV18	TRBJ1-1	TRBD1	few	CASYRTGASTEAFF	TGTGCCAGCTACAGGACAGGGGCTAGCACTGAAGCTTTCTTT
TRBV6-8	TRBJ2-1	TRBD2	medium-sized	CASSYSLPAGIYNEQFF	TGTGCCAGCAGTTACTCTCTACCAGCGGGGATTTACAATGAGCAGTTCTTC
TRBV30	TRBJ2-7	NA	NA	CAWSGRGGDEQYF	TGTGCCTGGAGTGGCAGGGGGGGCGACGAGCAGTACTTC
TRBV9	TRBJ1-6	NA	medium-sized	CASSRDGSDSPLHF	TGTGCCAGCAGCCGGGACGGCTCGGATTCACCCCTCCACTTT
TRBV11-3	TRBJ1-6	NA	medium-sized	CASSFSQPSNSPLHF	TGTGCCAGCAGCTTTTCCCAGCCAAGTAATTCACCCCTCCACTTT
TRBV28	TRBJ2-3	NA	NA	CASSPRGRRDTQYF	TGTGCCAGCAGTCCGCGGGGCCGGAGAGATACGCAGTATTTT
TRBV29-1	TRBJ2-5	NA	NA	CSVGALAVSQETQYF	TGCAGCGTTGGGGCTTTGGCGGTGAGCCAAGAGACCCAGTACTTC
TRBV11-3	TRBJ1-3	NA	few	CASSLVLGRSSGNTIYF	TGTGCCAGCAGCTTAGTATTAGGACGGAGCTCTGGAAACACCATATATTTT
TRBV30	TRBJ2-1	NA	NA	CAWGDESSYNEQFF	TGTGCCTGGGGGGACGAGAGCTCCTACAATGAGCAGTTCTTC
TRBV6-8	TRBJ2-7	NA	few	CASSPDMSEQYF	TGTGCCAGCAGTCCCGACATGTCCGAGCAGTACTTC
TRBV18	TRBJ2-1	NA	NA	CASSPWGKGWYNEQFF	TGTGCCAGCTCACCCTGGGGGAAGGGGTGGTACAATGAGCAGTTCTTC
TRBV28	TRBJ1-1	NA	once	CASSSAVSGNTEAFF	TGTGCCAGCAGTTCCGCGGTCTCGGGGAACACTGAAGCTTTCTTT
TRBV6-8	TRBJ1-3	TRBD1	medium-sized	CASSYPIPDRARGNTIYF	TGTGCCAGCAGTTATCCGATTCCGGACAGGGCAAGGGGAAACACCATATATTTT
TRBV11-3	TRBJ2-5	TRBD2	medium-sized	CASSLELAGGETQYF	TGTGCCAGCAGCTTGGAACTAGCGGGGGGCGAGACCCAGTACTTC
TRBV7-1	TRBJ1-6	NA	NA	CASSLGAEGSPLHF	TGTGCCAGCAGCTTAGGGGCTGAAGGGTCACCCCTCCACTTT
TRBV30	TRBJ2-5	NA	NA	CAWSASLGGTQYF	TGTGCCTGGAGTGCCTCCCTCGGGGGGACCCAGTACTTC
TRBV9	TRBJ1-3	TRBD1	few	CASSGDRFDNTIYF	TGTGCCAGCAGCGGGGACAGGTTCGACAACACCATATATTTT